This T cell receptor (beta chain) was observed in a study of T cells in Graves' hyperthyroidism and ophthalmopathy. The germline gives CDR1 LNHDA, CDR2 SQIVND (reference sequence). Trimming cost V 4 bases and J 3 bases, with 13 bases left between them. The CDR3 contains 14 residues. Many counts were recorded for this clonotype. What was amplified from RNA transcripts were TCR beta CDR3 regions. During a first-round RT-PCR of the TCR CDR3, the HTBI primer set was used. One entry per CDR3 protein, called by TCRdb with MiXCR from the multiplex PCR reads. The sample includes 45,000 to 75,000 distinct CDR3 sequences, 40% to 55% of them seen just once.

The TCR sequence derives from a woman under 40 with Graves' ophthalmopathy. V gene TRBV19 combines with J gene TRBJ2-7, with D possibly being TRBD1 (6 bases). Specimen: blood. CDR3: CASSNREYSYEQYF. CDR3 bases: TGTGCCAGTAGTAACAGGGAATACAGCTACGAGCAGTACTTC.